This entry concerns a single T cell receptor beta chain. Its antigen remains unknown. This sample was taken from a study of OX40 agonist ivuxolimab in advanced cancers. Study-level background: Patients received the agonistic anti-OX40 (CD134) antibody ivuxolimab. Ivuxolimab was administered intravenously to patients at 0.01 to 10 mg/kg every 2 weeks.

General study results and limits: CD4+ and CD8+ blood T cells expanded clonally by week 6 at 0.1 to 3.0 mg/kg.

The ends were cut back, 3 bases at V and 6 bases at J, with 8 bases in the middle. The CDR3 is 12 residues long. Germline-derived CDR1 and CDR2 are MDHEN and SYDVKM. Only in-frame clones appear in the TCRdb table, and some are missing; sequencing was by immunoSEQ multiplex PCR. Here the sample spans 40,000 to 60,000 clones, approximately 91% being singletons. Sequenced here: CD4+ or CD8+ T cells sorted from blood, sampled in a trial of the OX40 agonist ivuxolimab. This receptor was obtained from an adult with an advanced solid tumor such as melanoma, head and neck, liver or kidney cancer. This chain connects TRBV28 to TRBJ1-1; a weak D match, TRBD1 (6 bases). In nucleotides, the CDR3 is TGTGCCAGCAGTTTCGGGGGCGCTGAAGCTTTCTTT. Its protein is CASSFGGAEAFF.